What follows are 26 T cell receptor beta chains derived from one specimen sequenced in a study of blood T cell repertoires in COVID-19. The table came from immunoSEQ multiplex PCR; TCRdb's copy has only in-frame clones and leaves some out. The sample records about 350,000 clones, 86% being singletons. Source material: peripheral blood. The receptors were gathered from a woman aged 55 to 70 with COVID-19, enrolled during active disease.

The V and J genes are TRBV7-9 and TRBJ2-3, with 8 positions matching TRBD2. Germline V gene lookup returns CDR1 SEHNR and CDR2 FQNEAQ (reference sequence). Unmatched junction bases numbered 7, after V lost 5 bases and J lost 6 bases. The CDR3 totals 14 residues. The CDR3 DNA reads TGTGCCAGCAGCCCAGCGGGGGATCGGGATACGCAGTATTTT. Its translation: CASSPAGDRDTQYF.

The chain has TRBV6-6 and TRBJ2-1; D possibly corresponds to TRBD1 (6 bases). V was shortened by 2 bases and J by 9 bases, with 11 bases between the two germline ends. The CDR3 is 13 residues long. The V gene's germline CDR1 is MNHNY and CDR2 SVGAGI (reference sequence). CDR3: CASSYPMDSEQFF. As DNA, the CDR3 is TGTGCCAGCAGTTACCCTATGGACAGTGAGCAGTTCTTC.

V and J are TRBV6-5 and TRBJ1-5, with 7 bases aligning to TRBD1. After removal of 6 bases from V and 7 bases from J, the junction contained 9 bases not matched to a gene. Germline V gene lookup returns CDR1 MNHEY and CDR2 SVGAGI. The CDR3 totals 14 residues. CDR3: CASSSLGGWQPQHF. The CDR3 DNA sequence: TGTGCCAGCAGCTCCCTAGGGGGCTGGCAGCCCCAGCATTTT.

CDR3 amino acids: CASSEAGGSNEKLFF. Here the CDR3 DNA reads TGTGCCAGCAGTGAAGCGGGAGGTTCTAATGAAAAACTGTTTTTT. J is TRBJ1-4 and V is TRBV6-1, with D hard to call. This CDR3 comprises 15 residues. Per the germline V gene, CDR1 is MNHNS and CDR2 is SASEGT. Trimming left V 0 bases short and J 3 bases short, with 8 bases between.

Written as DNA, the CDR3 is TGTGCCAGCTCACCGTTTTGGGGCAGCACAGATACGCAGTATTTT. Amino acids: CASSPFWGSTDTQYF. This rearrangement joins TRBV18 to TRBJ2-3; D may be TRBD1 (5 bases). Germline V gene data show CDR1 as KGHSH and CDR2 as LQKENI. This CDR3 contains 15 residues. The germline V and J ends were trimmed by 3 bases and 0 bases, with 10 bases remaining between them.

The chain carries TRBV4-1 and TRBJ2-1, with 8 bases matching TRBD2. The germline V gene encodes CDR1 MGHRA and CDR2 YSYEKL. The CDR3 is made up of 16 amino acids. Trimming removed 7 bases from V and 6 bases from J; junction bases left unmatched: 14. Here the CDR3 DNA reads TGCGCCAGCAACCCGGGAAGGCTCGGACTAGCCAATGAGCAGTTCTTC. Its protein product is CASNPGRLGLANEQFF.

This chain joins TRBV20-1 and TRBJ1-1; D might be TRBD1 (5 bases). The CDR3 is 13 residues long. V lost 3 bases, J lost 4 bases, and 12 bases lay in between. Germline loops: CDR1 DFQATT, CDR2 SNEGSKA (reference sequence). CDR3 protein: CSASQGAATEAFF. In DNA, the CDR3 is TGCAGTGCTAGTCAGGGCGCGGCCACTGAAGCTTTCTTT.

In nucleotides, the CDR3 is TGTGCCTCCCAGAAGAACTATGGCTACACCTTC. It specifies CASQKNYGYTF. This rearrangement joins TRBV30 to TRBJ1-2, with unresolved D. Germline CDR1 and CDR2: GTSNPN and SVGIG (reference sequence). The CDR3 spans 11 residues. The V end lost 7 bases, the J end lost 2 bases, and 8 bases lay between the germline ends.

J is TRBJ2-7 and V is TRBV5-4; 8 nucleotides line up with TRBD2. The CDR3 covers 15 residues. After removal of 4 bases from V and 7 bases from J, the junction contained 13 bases not matched to a gene. CDR1 and CDR2 (germline): SGHNT, YYREEE (reference sequence). The CDR3 DNA reads TGTGCCAGCAGCAGATTAGCGGGGAGCGCCGGGGAGCAGTACTTC. Its protein is CASSRLAGSAGEQYF.

This rearrangement joins TRBV25-1 to TRBJ2-1, with TRBD2 matching 15 bases. Germline CDR1 and CDR2: MGHDK and SYGVNS. The CDR3 contains 18 residues. V dropped 3 bases and J dropped 2; count of bases not matched to a gene: 5. As DNA, the CDR3 is TGTGCCAGCAGTGACCGCGGGACTAGCGGGGGGACCTACAATGAGCAGTTCTTC. It codes for CASSDRGTSGGTYNEQFF.

The chain recombines TRBV24-1 with TRBJ1-4; D not resolved. CDR1 is KGHDR and CDR2 is SFDVKD in the germline V gene. The V gene lost 12 bases and the J gene lost 0 bases, with 13 bases spanning the gap. This CDR3 region has 14 residues. DNA of the CDR3: TGTGCCCGTTGGTCCGGGGCAACTAATGAAAAACTGTTTTTT. Its translation is CARWSGATNEKLFF.

The gene calls are TRBV18 and TRBJ1-3; 10 positions agree with TRBD1. Germline CDR1 and CDR2: KGHSH and LQKENI. The V segment lost 2 bases and the J segment 11 bases; nucleotides outside the gene matches: 9. The CDR3 contains 15 residues. The CDR3 nucleotides read TGTGCCAGCTCACCAAGGCCGGGACAGGGGAGCGCCATATATTTT. It encodes CASSPRPGQGSAIYF.

The chain uses TRBV2 and TRBJ2-5; D perhaps matches TRBD2 (6 bases). V was cut by 7 bases and J by 1 base, with 13 bases left in between. Germline V gene lookup returns CDR1 SNHLY and CDR2 FYNNEI. CDR3 length equals 14 residues. This CDR3 reads CASTWGGAQETQYF. CDR3 coding DNA: TGTGCCAGCACTTGGGGCGGGGCCCAAGAGACCCAGTACTTC.

The rearrangement links TRBV25-1 to TRBJ1-4; D is possibly TRBD1 (6 bases). The V and J ends lost 6 bases and 4 bases respectively, with 12 bases between them. The CDR3 runs 14 residues. Germline lookup yields CDR1 MGHDK and CDR2 SYGVNS. In nucleotides, the CDR3 is TGTGCCAGCAGCGATGACAGGCATAATGAAAAACTGTTTTTT. Protein: CASSDDRHNEKLFF.

The rearrangement links TRBV9 to TRBJ2-7; possible D gene TRBD1, 6 bases. Germline V CDR1 and CDR2: SGDLS, YYNGEE. Trimming shortened V by 1 base and J by 2 bases, and 10 bases separated the two germline ends. This CDR3 is built from 14 residues. The CDR3 spells CASSVTGSTYEQYF. DNA of the CDR3: TGTGCCAGCAGCGTAACAGGGTCAACCTACGAGCAGTACTTC.

The chain has TRBV7-6 and TRBJ2-5, with D perhaps TRBD1 (6 bases). CDR1 is SGHVS, CDR2 FNYEAQ, per germline. The CDR3 runs to 16 residues. V was pared by 3 bases and J by 2 bases, with 16 bases between. As DNA, the CDR3 is TGTGCCAGCAGCTTCACCCCGACAGGCATACAAGAGACCCAGTACTTC. Protein sequence: CASSFTPTGIQETQYF. The full variable domain, with the rest looked up from reference TRBV7-6 and TRBJ2-5, is GAGVSQSPRYKVTKRGQDVALRCDPISGHVSLYWYRQALGQGPEFLTYFNYEAQQDKSGLPNDRFSAERPEGSISTLTIQRTEQRDSAMYRCASSFTPTGIQETQYFGPGTRLLVL.

This chain connects TRBV6-5 to TRBJ2-5; D is possibly TRBD2 (7 bases). The CDR3 spans 14 residues. V was cut by 4 bases and J by 7 bases, with 16 bases left in between. CDR1 is MNHEY and CDR2 is SVGAGI in the germline V gene. The CDR3 sequence: CASSWEREGGTQYF. As DNA, the CDR3 is TGTGCCAGCAGTTGGGAGCGGGAAGGGGGGACCCAGTACTTC.

This clone appeared a few times. The chain joins TRBV3-1 (or the pseudogene TRBV3-2) to TRBJ1-6, with D unclear. The V end lost 0 bases, the J end lost 8 bases, and 17 bases lay between the germline ends. The CDR3 totals 17 residues. Looked up from germline, CDR1 is LGHDT and CDR2 is YNNKEL (reference sequence). The DNA for the CDR3 is TGTGCCAGCAGCCAAGATTGGAGGGCCTATGGGGATTCACCCCTCCACTTT. The encoded protein is CASSQDWRAYGDSPLHF.

This chain connects TRBV30 to TRBJ1-2; D gene unclear. V dropped 4 bases and J dropped 0 bases, with 6 bases sitting between them. The CDR3 covers 12 residues. Per germline, CDR1 GTSNPN and CDR2 SVGIG (reference sequence). CDR3 loop: CAWTTSNYGYTF. CDR3 in DNA: TGTGCCTGGACTACCTCTAACTATGGCTACACCTTC. The complete variable domain, with remaining parts taken from reference TRBV30 and TRBJ1-2, reads SQTIHQWPATLVQPVGSPLSLECTVEGTSNPNLYWYRQAAGRGLQLLFYSVGIGQISSEVPQNLSASRPQDRQFILSSKKLLLSDSGFYLCAWTTSNYGYTFGSGTRLTVV.

The chain employs TRBV19 and TRBJ1-6; 10 bases are shared with TRBD1. The V segment lost 4 bases and the J segment 10 bases; nucleotides outside the gene matches: 10. Germline CDR1 and CDR2: LNHDA and SQIVND (reference sequence). The CDR3 spans 16 residues. The CDR3 sequence is CASSTGGQGGDSPLHF. The CDR3 nucleotides read TGTGCCAGTAGTACCGGCGGACAGGGGGGGGACTCACCCCTCCACTTT.

The chain carries TRBV28 and TRBJ1-1, with 7 positions matching TRBD1. The germline V gene has CDR1 MDHEN and CDR2 SYDVKM. V was clipped by 5 bases and J by 7 bases; unmatched bases: 13. This CDR3 region has 15 residues. CDR3 nucleotides: TGTGCCAGCAGTACCGAGACAGGGCCTATTGTTGAAGCTTTCTTT. Amino acids: CASSTETGPIVEAFF.

The rearrangement uses TRBV19 and TRBJ1-2; a possible D gene is TRBD1 (6 bases). The CDR3 totals 13 residues. CDR1 is LNHDA, CDR2 SQIVND, per germline (reference sequence). The V end was cut by 5 bases, the J end by 6 bases, with 13 bases between. The CDR3 reads CASSALQGDGYTF. The CDR3 region has the DNA TGTGCCAGTAGTGCCCTACAGGGAGATGGCTACACCTTC.

This clone appeared once. This rearrangement joins TRBV5-1 to TRBJ2-1; D gene unclear. The CDR3 consists of 14 residues. Trimming removed 9 bases from V and 2 bases from J, with 15 bases in between. The germline V gene encodes CDR1 SGHRS and CDR2 YFSETQ. The DNA for the CDR3 is TGCGCCACTACGACGACTCCTACCTACAATGAGCAGTTCTTC. Translated, it gives CATTTTPTYNEQFF.

The chain carries TRBV5-1 and TRBJ1-4, with D maybe TRBD1 (6 bases). This CDR3 contains 14 residues. Trimming took 4 bases from V and 5 from J, leaving 12 bases between them. The germline CDR1 and CDR2 sequences are SGHRS and YFSETQ. The chain's CDR3 is CASSPGADNEKLFF. DNA for the CDR3: TGCGCCAGCAGCCCAGGGGCGGACAATGAAAAACTGTTTTTT. Full variable domain (missing parts from reference TRBV5-1 and TRBJ1-4): KAGVTQTPRYLIKTRGQQVTLSCSPISGHRSVSWYQQTPGQGLQFLFEYFSETQRNKGNFPGRFSGRQFSNSRSEMNVSTLELGDSALYLCASSPGADNEKLFFGSGTQLSVL.

The chain uses TRBV5-4 and TRBJ2-7; unclear D gene. Between the trimmed V and J ends, which lost 0 bases and 4 bases, there was a span of 8 bases. This CDR3 has 13 amino acids. Germline loops: CDR1 SGHNT, CDR2 YYREEE (reference sequence). The DNA for the CDR3 is TGTGCCAGCAGCTTGGTTAACGGGTACGAGCAGTACTTC. It codes for CASSLVNGYEQYF.

The gene calls are TRBV6-5 and TRBJ1-1; possible D gene TRBD1, 6 bases. From germline, CDR1 is MNHEY and CDR2 SVGAGI. V lost 0 bases and J 1 base, leaving 12 bases between the germline ends. This CDR3 contains 16 residues. CDR3 loop: CASSYSYGRGNTEAFF. The CDR3 nucleotides are TGTGCCAGCAGTTACTCGTATGGCAGGGGGAACACTGAAGCTTTCTTT.